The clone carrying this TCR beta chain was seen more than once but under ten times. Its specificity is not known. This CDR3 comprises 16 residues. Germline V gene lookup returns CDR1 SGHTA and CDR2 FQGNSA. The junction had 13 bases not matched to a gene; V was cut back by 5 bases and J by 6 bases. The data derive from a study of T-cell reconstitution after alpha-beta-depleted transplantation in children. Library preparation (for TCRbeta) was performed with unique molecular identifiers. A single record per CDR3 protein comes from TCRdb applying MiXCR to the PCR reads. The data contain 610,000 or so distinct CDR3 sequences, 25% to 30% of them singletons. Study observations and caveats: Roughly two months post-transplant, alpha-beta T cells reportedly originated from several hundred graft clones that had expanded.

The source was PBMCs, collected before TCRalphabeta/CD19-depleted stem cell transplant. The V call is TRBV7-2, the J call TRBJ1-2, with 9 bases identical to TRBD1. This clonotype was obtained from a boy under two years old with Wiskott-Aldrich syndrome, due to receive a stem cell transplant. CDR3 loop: CASSGEIHRGRDGYTF. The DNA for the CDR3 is TGTGCCAGCAGCGGCGAGATACACAGGGGGCGAGATGGCTACACCTTC.